Presented here are 28 T cell receptor beta chains from one specimen sequenced in a study of post-analysis software for immune sequencing data. Their antigens remain unidentified. General observations from the study: Relative to controls, patients had roughly five TRBV segments at higher frequency, with TRBV5-6, TRBV5-1 and TRBV20-1 among these.

Carried by the TCR beta cDNA libraries were unique molecular identifiers. TCRdb independently ran MiXCR on the PCR reads; one entry per CDR3 protein. The profile shows under 200,000 distinct CDR3 sequences, 29% of them singletons. Specimen: blood. The receptors shown here come from a girl aged 2-17 years with multiple sclerosis.

The rearrangement uses TRBV6-2 or TRBV6-3 and TRBJ2-1; 15 nucleotides align to TRBD2. Germline CDR1 MNHEY, CDR2 SVGEGT. Trimming cost V 5 bases and J 4 bases; bases outside gene matches: 12. The CDR3 consists of 19 residues. CDR3 bases: TGTGCCAGCAGTCCCCCCGGACTAGCGGGAGGGCCCGGATACAATGAGCAGTTCTTC. It encodes CASSPPGLAGGPGYNEQFF.

As for this clonotype: Being one base from a much bigger clone, this may be a read error. The chain uses TRBV27 and TRBJ2-5; D is possibly TRBD2 (6 bases). The CDR3 totals 13 residues. Germline V gene data show CDR1 as MNHEY and CDR2 as SMNVEV (reference sequence). The CDR3 bases are TGTGCCTGCAGTCGGGGTGCGGGGGAGACCCAGTACTTC. Residues: CACSRGAGETQYF.

Of note for this clonotype: One base away lies a much larger clone, so this may be a sequencing read error. The J gene is TRBJ1-1, the V gene TRBV20-1; no clear D. CDR3 size: 16 residues. Trimming took 6 bases from V and 3 from J, leaving 23 bases between them. The V gene's germline CDR1 is DFQATT and CDR2 SNEGSKA (reference sequence). CDR3 residues: CSAGSQVALRYTEAFF. Written as DNA, the CDR3 is TGCAGTGCCGGTTCCCAGGTGGCGCTCAGGTACACTGAAGCTTTCTTT.

This rearrangement joins TRBV30 to TRBJ1-1; D gene uncertain. V gave up 3 bases and J gave up 10 bases, with 9 bases separating them. The CDR3 loop spans 10 amino acids. The germline V gene encodes CDR1 GTSNPN and CDR2 SVGIG (reference sequence). Here the CDR3 DNA reads TGTGCCTGGAGCAACTCAAGAGCTTTCTTT. Residues: CAWSNSRAFF.

This clonotype has just a few counts. This chain uses TRBV3-1 with TRBJ2-5; 8 bases align to TRBD2. CDR1 and CDR2 from the germline V gene are LGHDT and YNNKEL (reference sequence). V lost 0 bases, J lost 5 bases, and 11 bases stayed unmatched. The CDR3 consists of 17 residues. CDR3 coding DNA: TGTGCCAGCAGCCAAGATTTGCGTCGCGGGAGGTGGGAGACCCAGTACTTC. Translating gives CASSQDLRRGRWETQYF.

In the case of this clonotype: A read error may explain this, as a much larger clone is one base away. The chain joins TRBV7-3 to TRBJ2-1, with 8 bases that match TRBD1. V lost 8 bases to trimming and J lost 0 bases; unmatched junction nucleotides: 6. Germline CDR1 is SGHTA and CDR2 is FQGTGA. This CDR3 has 15 residues. CDR3 sequence reads: CASGWDRSSYNEQFF. CDR3 sequence (DNA): TGTGCCAGCGGCTGGGACAGGAGCTCCTACAATGAGCAGTTCTTC. The whole variable domain, remainder taken from reference TRBV7-3 and TRBJ2-1, is GAGVSQTPSNKVTEKGKYVELRCDPISGHTALYWYRQSLGQGPEFLIYFQGTGAADDSGLPNDRFFAVRPEGSVSTLKIQRTERGDSAVYLCASGWDRSSYNEQFFGPGTRLTVL.

This clonotype was detected ten times or more. V is TRBV29-1 and J is TRBJ2-3; 8 bases line up with TRBD1. The CDR3 sequence is 13 residues long. Germline CDR1 reads SQVTM; CDR2 reads ANQGSEA. Trimming cost V 3 bases and J 9 bases; bases outside gene matches: 8. In DNA, the CDR3 is TGCAGCGTTGACCAGACAGGGACAGGCACGCAGTATTTT. Protein product: CSVDQTGTGTQYF.

This clonotype has at least ten counts. This chain joins TRBV5-1 and TRBJ2-7, with 10 bases identical to TRBD2. V lost 4 bases, J lost 5 bases, and 9 bases stayed unmatched. This CDR3 has 15 amino acids. Germline V CDR1 and CDR2: SGHRS, YFSETQ. In DNA, the CDR3 is TGCGCCAGCAGCCTAAGCCTAGCGGGAGCCAACGAGCAGTACTTC. The encoded protein is CASSLSLAGANEQYF.

The chain carries TRBV20-1 and TRBJ2-2; D not certain. Trimming shortened V by 0 bases and J by 2 bases, and 4 bases separated the two germline ends. Per germline, CDR1 DFQATT and CDR2 SNEGSKA (reference sequence). The CDR3 is made up of 13 amino acids. DNA for the CDR3: TGCAGTGCTAGAGATGTCAACACCGGGGAGCTGTTTTTT. It is translated as CSARDVNTGELFF.

In its sample, this clonotype was seen once. A much larger clonotype is one base distant, so this may be a read error. The chain is built from TRBV7-9 and TRBJ2-5; the D is unclear. There are 14 residues in the CDR3. V dropped 4 bases and J dropped 1 base, with 10 bases sitting between them. CDR1 is SEHNR, CDR2 FQNEAQ, per germline (reference sequence). Written as DNA, the CDR3 is TGTGCCAGCAGCTCCGGAGTAGTCCAAGAGACCCAGTACTTC. Amino acids: CASSSGVVQETQYF.

Comment on this clonotype: A junction boundary mismatches the germline segment, possibly from a read error. The V call is TRBV29-1, the J call TRBJ2-5; unclear D gene. Germline lookup yields CDR1 SQVTM and CDR2 ANQGSEA. The CDR3 totals 12 residues. CDR3 protein: CGVEASQETQYF. The DNA for the CDR3 is TGCGGCGTTGAAGCCAGCCAAGAGACCCAGTACTTC.

At least ten counts were recorded for this clonotype. The gene calls are TRBV6-5 and TRBJ2-5, with TRBD1 matching over 10 bases. V was clipped by 2 bases and J by 7 bases; unmatched bases: 7. The CDR3 totals 15 residues. CDR1 and CDR2 (germline): MNHEY, SVGAGI. CDR3 loop: CASSYARQGAATQYF. CDR3 sequence (DNA): TGTGCCAGCAGTTACGCAAGACAGGGGGCCGCGACCCAGTACTTC.

The genes are TRBV6-5 and TRBJ1-4; D is perhaps TRBD1 (5 bases). V lost 4 bases and J 7 bases, leaving 10 bases between the germline ends. Germline CDR1 and CDR2: MNHEY and SVGAGI. The CDR3 spans 13 residues. CDR3 region: CASSSGHSEKLFF. For the CDR3, the DNA is TGTGCCAGCAGTTCCGGACACAGTGAAAAACTGTTTTTT.

This sequence joins TRBV2 and TRBJ2-3, with TRBD2 matching 10 bases. The V and J ends lost 3 bases and 3 bases, in that order; junction bases with no gene match: 9. Germline V gene sequence: CDR1 SNHLY, CDR2 FYNNEI. This CDR3 has 17 residues. Here the CDR3 DNA reads TGTGCCAGCAGTGATCACCTGGCTAGCGGGGGAACAGATACGCAGTATTTT. It is translated as CASSDHLASGGTDTQYF.

In this sample, this clonotype turned up many times. The V and J genes are TRBV5-1 and TRBJ2-7; D possibly corresponds to TRBD1 (6 bases). Trimming pared 2 bases from V and 4 bases from J, leaving 13 bases between. This CDR3 has 14 residues. Germline CDR1 is SGHRS and CDR2 is YFSETQ. CDR3 nucleotide sequence: TGCGCCAGCAGCTTCAGACAGGACCATTACGAGCAGTACTTC. Its protein is CASSFRQDHYEQYF.

The chain is built from TRBV20-1 and TRBJ2-2; 10 positions agree with TRBD1. CDR1 and CDR2 (germline): DFQATT, SNEGSKA (reference sequence). Trimming at V came to 3 bases and at J to 4 bases, leaving 8 bases not matched to a gene. The CDR3 runs to 16 residues. The CDR3 loop reads CSARVAGQGLTGELFF. As DNA, the CDR3 is TGCAGTGCTAGGGTGGCGGGACAGGGGCTCACCGGGGAGCTGTTTTTT.

Regarding this clonotype: This could be a read error, since a much larger clone is one nucleotide away. The chain has TRBV29-1 and TRBJ2-3; 7 bases line up with TRBD1. The germline CDR1 and CDR2 sequences are SQVTM and ANQGSEA. Trimming at V came to 7 bases and at J to 6 bases, leaving 22 bases not matched to a gene. The CDR3 has 17 amino acids. This CDR3 is CSAGIQWGTVLGDTQYF. The CDR3 region has the DNA TGCAGCGCTGGGATACAGTGGGGGACAGTCCTGGGGGATACGCAGTATTTT.

V and J are TRBV13 and TRBJ2-1; possible D gene TRBD2, 6 bases. CDR3 size: 15 residues. The V end was cut by 5 bases, the J end by 1 base, with 12 bases between. Germline V CDR1 and CDR2: PRHDT, FYEKMQ (reference sequence). The CDR3 sequence is CASSRREMSYNEQFF. The CDR3 bases are TGTGCCAGCAGCCGACGGGAGATGTCCTACAATGAGCAGTTCTTC.

This clonotype was seen more than once but under ten times. The J gene is TRBJ2-3, the V gene TRBV5-1; 9 bases align to TRBD2. This CDR3 region has 15 residues. V lost 7 bases to trimming and J lost 0 bases; unmatched junction nucleotides: 6. Germline V gives CDR1 SGHRS, CDR2 YFSETQ. CDR3: CASQGTSGSTDTQYF. Written as DNA, the CDR3 is TGCGCCAGCCAAGGCACTAGCGGGAGCACAGATACGCAGTATTTT.

This chain joins TRBV12-3 or TRBV12-4 and TRBJ2-3; D is uncertain. The CDR3 contains 14 residues. Trimming removed 2 bases at V and 3 bases at J, with 9 bases between. CDR3 in DNA: TGTGCCAGCAGTTTACGGATGACGACAGATACGCAGTATTTT. It is translated as CASSLRMTTDTQYF.

This clonotype was found many times. The chain carries TRBV7-2 and TRBJ2-1, with 8 positions matching TRBD2. The CDR3 contains 16 residues. CDR1 is SGHTA, CDR2 FQGNSA, per germline. Trimming took 3 bases from V and 0 from J; bases not matched to a gene: 4. The CDR3 loop reads CASSLRGGSSYNEQFF. The CDR3 DNA sequence: TGTGCCAGCAGCTTGCGCGGGGGGAGCTCCTACAATGAGCAGTTCTTC.

The chain is built from TRBV2 and TRBJ1-1, with D possibly being TRBD1 (6 bases). This CDR3 is 12 amino acids long. V was trimmed by 5 bases and J by 6 bases, leaving 10 bases between them. The V gene's germline CDR1 is SNHLY and CDR2 FYNNEI. CDR3 sequence: CASSRGQSEAFF. The DNA for the CDR3 is TGTGCCAGCAGTCGGGGGCAATCTGAAGCTTTCTTT.

There are many counts of this clonotype. The J gene is TRBJ2-7, the V gene TRBV28; 8 bases agree with TRBD1. CDR3 length equals 14 residues. CDR1 is MDHEN and CDR2 is SYDVKM in the germline V gene. The ends lost 6 bases at V and 3 bases at J; junction bases unmatched: 7. CDR3 loop: CASSLRQGYYEQYF. CDR3 sequence (DNA): TGTGCCAGCAGCCTGCGACAGGGGTACTACGAGCAGTACTTC.

This chain joins TRBV2 and TRBJ2-1, with 7 bases aligning to TRBD1. CDR3 size: 13 residues. Per germline, CDR1 SNHLY and CDR2 FYNNEI. Trimming took 6 bases from V and 7 from J; bases not matched to a gene: 6. The DNA of the CDR3 is TGTGCCAGCAGCCCCGTCAGGGGGAATGAGCAGTTCTTC. It specifies CASSPVRGNEQFF. Filled out from reference TRBV2 and TRBJ2-1, the complete variable domain reads EPEVTQTPSHQVTQMGQEVILRCVPISNHLYFYWYRQILGQKVEFLVSFYNNEISEKSEIFDDQFSVERPDGSNFTLKIRSTKLEDSAMYFCASSPVRGNEQFFGPGTRLTVL.

This clonotype was found a few times. The rearrangement links TRBV2 to TRBJ2-1; 8 bases are shared with TRBD2. The CDR3 length is 14 residues. J was trimmed by 8 bases and V by 8 bases; bases with no gene match: 11. Germline-derived CDR1 and CDR2 are SNHLY and FYNNEI. CDR3 coding DNA: TGTGCCAGCCACACAAGCGGGGGCCCGTATGAGCAGTTCTTC. This codes for CASHTSGGPYEQFF.

This clonotype occurred many times. This chain connects TRBV9 to TRBJ2-1; tentative D call: TRBD2 (7 bases). CDR1 is SGDLS and CDR2 is YYNGEE in the germline V gene. The CDR3 totals 16 residues. V lost 4 bases and J lost 5, with 19 bases in between. CDR3 coding DNA: TGTGCCAGCAGCCGAGGGGGGGACTACATAAACAATGAGCAGTTCTTC. Translation gives CASSRGGDYINNEQFF. Full variable domain (rest looked up from reference TRBV9 and TRBJ2-1): DSGVTQTPKHLITATGQRVTLRCSPRSGDLSVYWYQQSLDQGLQFLIQYYNGEERAKGNILERFSAQQFPDLHSELNLSSLELGDSALYFCASSRGGDYINNEQFFGPGTRLTVL.

CDR3 residues: CASSLARLGTDTQYF. CDR3 nucleotide sequence: TGTGCCAGCAGCTTAGCACGCTTGGGGACAGATACGCAGTATTTT. The chain is built from TRBV7-2 and TRBJ2-3; D gene uncertain. Germline V CDR1 and CDR2: SGHTA, FQGNSA. The germline V and J ends were trimmed by 0 bases and 3 bases, with 10 bases remaining between them. The CDR3 loop spans 15 amino acids.

The CDR3 here is CASSPVDRGTEAFF. The DNA for the CDR3 is TGTGCCAGCAGCCCGGTCGACAGGGGCACTGAAGCTTTCTTT. The rearrangement uses TRBV7-2 and TRBJ1-1; 8 nucleotides line up with TRBD1. V lost 5 bases and J lost 4; bases outside the gene matches: 6. This CDR3 has 14 residues. CDR1 is SGHTA and CDR2 is FQGNSA in the germline V gene.